This T cell receptor beta chain derives from a study of cytomegalovirus exposure and HLA in healthy donors. General study points: 150 to 200 TCR beta chains were listed as cytomegalovirus-associated.

A remark on this clone: Its target is unknown.

Data came from immunoSEQ multiplex PCR; TCRdb stores just in-frame clones and leaves some out. The sample yields roughly 65,000 clones, approximately 91% seen once. V lost 3 bases, J lost 9 bases, and 5 bases stayed unmatched. Germline V gives CDR1 KGHSH, CDR2 LQKENI. The CDR3 contains 14 residues. Sequenced: PBMCs. The source of this sequence is a man between 18 and 29 years old in good health and CMV-seronegative. The genes are TRBV18 and TRBJ1-5; 10 bases are a match to TRBD1. The CDR3 protein is CASSPGTGEGPQHF. Written as DNA, the CDR3 is TGTGCCAGCTCACCCGGGACAGGGGAAGGGCCCCAGCATTTT.